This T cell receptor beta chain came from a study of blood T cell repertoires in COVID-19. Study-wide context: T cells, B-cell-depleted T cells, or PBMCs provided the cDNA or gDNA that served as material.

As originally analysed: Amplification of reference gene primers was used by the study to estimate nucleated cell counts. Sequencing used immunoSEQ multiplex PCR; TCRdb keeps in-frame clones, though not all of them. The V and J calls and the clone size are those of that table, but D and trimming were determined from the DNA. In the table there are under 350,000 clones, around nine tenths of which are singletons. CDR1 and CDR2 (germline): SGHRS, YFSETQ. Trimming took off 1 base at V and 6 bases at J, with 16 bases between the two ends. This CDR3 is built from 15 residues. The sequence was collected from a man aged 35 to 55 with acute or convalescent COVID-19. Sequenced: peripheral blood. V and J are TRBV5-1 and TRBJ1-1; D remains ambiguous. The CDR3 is CASSLNAGQPSEAFF. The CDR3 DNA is TGCGCCAGCAGCTTGAACGCTGGGCAGCCCTCTGAAGCTTTCTTT.